The T cell receptor (beta chain) under discussion was sequenced for a study of shared clonotypes between healthy human individuals. Findings and caveats of the study: The researchers took only blood, and tissue repertoires probably look different.

The V segment lost 2 bases and the J segment 5 bases; nucleotides outside the gene matches: 14. Germline V gene sequence: CDR1 SGHNT, CDR2 YYREEE (reference sequence). The CDR3 contains 17 residues. The repertoire was sequenced with immunoSEQ multiplex PCR; TCRdb's copy has only in-frame clones and lacks some. The sample contains 2 million to 3 million clones, 80% to 95% of which appear only once. On this clone: Its antigen remains unidentified.

Splitting the CD4+ cells yielded a CD45RA+ naive subset and a CD45RA-negative memory subset. Sequenced: naive CD4+ T cells from PBMCs. The subset denotes: CD45RA+ positively selected. The rearrangement uses TRBV5-4 and TRBJ2-5; the match to TRBD2 covers 8 bases. This receptor was taken from a man between 18 and 35 years old in good health. Some clones in this sample may be carry-over from other donors' samples. CDR3 nucleotide sequence: TGTGCCAGCAGCTTCCATGCGGGACTAGTTGGTCGGGAGACCCAGTACTTC. The encoded protein is CASSFHAGLVGRETQYF.